This is a list of T cell receptor beta chains from one sample in a study of blood T cell repertoires in COVID-19. Sequenced by immunoSEQ multiplex PCR; TCRdb stores in-frame clones only, minus some. Of approximately 130,000 clones in the sample, roughly 84% were seen once. The sample taken for sequencing was peripheral blood. The receptors originated from a man aged 55 to 70 with acute or convalescent COVID-19. Both conserved end residues are part of each CDR3. The order of the fields is D gene, V gene, J gene, clone size, CDR3 DNA, CDR3 protein. A D gene is named only where the DNA matches it firmly. Size is omitted from some rows. Given values are once, few, many or a class for expanded clones.

d_gene: TRBD1
v_gene: TRBV11-1
j_gene: TRBJ1-2
abundance: -
CDR3nt: TGTGCCAGCAGCTGGGGGACAGGGAGTGGCTACACCTTC
CDR3aa: CASSWGTGSGYTF

d_gene: -
v_gene: TRBV6-2/TRBV6-3
j_gene: TRBJ2-1
abundance: -
CDR3nt: TGTGCCAGCAGTTCCCCAAACGACTTCCGCTCCTACAATGAGCAGTTCTTC
CDR3aa: CASSSPNDFRSYNEQFF

d_gene: TRBD1
v_gene: TRBV10-3
j_gene: TRBJ2-2
abundance: once
CDR3nt: TGTGCCATCAGTGTGGGGACAGGGACCGGGGAGCTGTTTTTT
CDR3aa: CAISVGTGTGELFF

d_gene: -
v_gene: TRBV11-3
j_gene: TRBJ2-1
abundance: -
CDR3nt: TGTGCCAGCAGCTTAGGCCTAGATGAGCAGTTCTTC
CDR3aa: CASSLGLDEQFF

d_gene: -
v_gene: TRBV11-2
j_gene: TRBJ2-7
abundance: -
CDR3nt: TGTGCCAGCAGCTTAACCGGGAACAACTACGAGCAGTACTTC
CDR3aa: CASSLTGNNYEQYF

d_gene: -
v_gene: TRBV28
j_gene: TRBJ1-1
abundance: -
CDR3nt: TGTGCCAGCAGTTTGGGCAGCCCGAACACTGAAGCTTTCTTT
CDR3aa: CASSLGSPNTEAFF

d_gene: -
v_gene: TRBV19
j_gene: TRBJ2-5
abundance: -
CDR3nt: TGTGCCAGTAGATCAGCGGAGAACCAAGAGACCCAGTACTTC
CDR3aa: CASRSAENQETQYF

d_gene: TRBD2
v_gene: TRBV4-3
j_gene: TRBJ2-1
abundance: -
CDR3nt: TGCGCCAGCAGCCAAGCCGTTGGGGCGGGAGCTCCGTATGAGCAGTTCTTC
CDR3aa: CASSQAVGAGAPYEQFF

d_gene: TRBD1
v_gene: TRBV6-5
j_gene: TRBJ1-1
abundance: -
CDR3nt: TGTGCCAGCACCATTCCCGGGACAGGAGTAACTGAAGCTTTCTTT
CDR3aa: CASTIPGTGVTEAFF

d_gene: TRBD1
v_gene: TRBV7-8
j_gene: TRBJ1-6
abundance: -
CDR3nt: TGTGCCAGCAGCGTGGACAGGCGGTCACCCCTCCACTTT
CDR3aa: CASSVDRRSPLHF

d_gene: TRBD1
v_gene: TRBV5-1
j_gene: TRBJ2-1
abundance: -
CDR3nt: TGCGCCAGCAGCCTGCGACAGGGGGCTGAGAATGAGCAGTTCTTC
CDR3aa: CASSLRQGAENEQFF

d_gene: -
v_gene: TRBV29-1
j_gene: TRBJ1-5
abundance: -
CDR3nt: TGCAGCGTTGGACGGGGGGGGGATCAGCCCCAGCATTTT
CDR3aa: CSVGRGGDQPQHF

d_gene: TRBD2
v_gene: TRBV6-6
j_gene: TRBJ2-4
abundance: once
CDR3nt: TGTGCCAGCACTTCCGCGGGGGAGGGCCTAGGGTACATTCAGTACTTC
CDR3aa: CASTSAGEGLGYIQYF

d_gene: TRBD1
v_gene: TRBV11-2
j_gene: TRBJ2-2
abundance: -
CDR3nt: TGTGCCAGCAGCTTGGGACAGGGGGCCGGGGAGCTGTTTTTT
CDR3aa: CASSLGQGAGELFF

d_gene: TRBD1
v_gene: TRBV4-1
j_gene: TRBJ2-5
abundance: -
CDR3nt: TGCGCCAGCAGCCCACAGGGGTCCGGGACCCAGTACTTC
CDR3aa: CASSPQGSGTQYF

d_gene: TRBD1
v_gene: TRBV28
j_gene: TRBJ2-7
abundance: -
CDR3nt: TGTGCCAGCAGTTATCAGGGGGCGGGCTACGAGCAGTACTTC
CDR3aa: CASSYQGAGYEQYF

d_gene: TRBD1
v_gene: TRBV4-2
j_gene: TRBJ2-3
abundance: -
CDR3nt: TGTGCCAGCAGCCAAGGGGGGACAGGGGTAGATACGCAGTATTTT
CDR3aa: CASSQGGTGVDTQYF

d_gene: -
v_gene: TRBV28
j_gene: TRBJ2-3
abundance: -
CDR3nt: TGTGCCAGCAGTACTACAGATACGCAGTATTTT
CDR3aa: CASSTTDTQYF

d_gene: -
v_gene: TRBV15
j_gene: TRBJ2-2
abundance: -
CDR3nt: TGTGCCACCAGCAGAGATCTGACACAACAGGACACCGGGGAGCTGTTTTTT
CDR3aa: CATSRDLTQQDTGELFF

d_gene: TRBD1
v_gene: TRBV7-9
j_gene: TRBJ2-7
abundance: -
CDR3nt: TGTGCCAGCAGCTTTCCGGGACAGCCCTACGAGCAGTACTTC
CDR3aa: CASSFPGQPYEQYF

d_gene: -
v_gene: TRBV7-2
j_gene: TRBJ2-1
abundance: -
CDR3nt: TGTGCCAGCAGCTTAGTGGGGACTTACAATGAGCAGTTCTTC
CDR3aa: CASSLVGTYNEQFF

d_gene: TRBD1
v_gene: TRBV19
j_gene: TRBJ2-5
abundance: few
CDR3nt: TGTGCCAGTAGTATCGGAGACAGGGCGGCAGAGACCCAGTACTTC
CDR3aa: CASSIGDRAAETQYF

d_gene: -
v_gene: TRBV5-1
j_gene: TRBJ1-1
abundance: -
CDR3nt: TGCGCCAGCAGCCCCGGTTCGGGGGCTGAAGCTTTCTTT
CDR3aa: CASSPGSGAEAFF

d_gene: -
v_gene: TRBV6-5
j_gene: TRBJ2-7
abundance: -
CDR3nt: TGTGCCAGCAGTTACGGCCGACGGGGAGGCGAGCAGTACTTC
CDR3aa: CASSYGRRGGEQYF

d_gene: TRBD2
v_gene: TRBV7-2
j_gene: TRBJ2-7
abundance: -
CDR3nt: TGTGCCAGCAGCTTAGCTAGCGGGAGGGGGGGTTTGTACGAGCAGTACTTC
CDR3aa: CASSLASGRGGLYEQYF

d_gene: TRBD1
v_gene: TRBV11-1
j_gene: TRBJ1-4
abundance: -
CDR3nt: TGTGCCAGCAGCTGGACAGGGGGCTCTCATGAAAAACTGTTTTTT
CDR3aa: CASSWTGGSHEKLFF

d_gene: TRBD2
v_gene: TRBV15
j_gene: TRBJ2-5
abundance: -
CDR3nt: TGTGCCACCAGCAGTCCCCTTGGGACTAGCGGGAGGGTCCAAGAGACCCAGTACTTC
CDR3aa: CATSSPLGTSGRVQETQYF

d_gene: -
v_gene: TRBV4-3
j_gene: TRBJ2-1
abundance: -
CDR3nt: TGCGCCAGCAGCCAGGGACTCCGTTCTTACAATGAGCAGTTCTTC
CDR3aa: CASSQGLRSYNEQFF

d_gene: -
v_gene: TRBV6-1
j_gene: TRBJ1-5
abundance: few
CDR3nt: TGTGCCAGCAGTGAACTCACAGGCAATCAGCCCCAGCATTTT
CDR3aa: CASSELTGNQPQHF

d_gene: TRBD2
v_gene: TRBV6-2/TRBV6-3
j_gene: TRBJ2-6
abundance: -
CDR3nt: TGTGCCAGCCGTTCGGGGGGGCGAGGAGGGGCCAACGTCCTGACTTTC
CDR3aa: CASRSGGRGGANVLTF

d_gene: TRBD2
v_gene: TRBV19
j_gene: TRBJ2-1
abundance: once
CDR3nt: TGTGCCAGTAGGGGACTAGCGGGAACTCTGGGGAATGAGCAGTTCTTC
CDR3aa: CASRGLAGTLGNEQFF

d_gene: -
v_gene: TRBV3-1/TRBV3-2
j_gene: TRBJ2-5
abundance: once
CDR3nt: TGTGCCAGCAGCCATGGGGGCGAGGGGCAGCGGGAGACCCAGTACTTC
CDR3aa: CASSHGGEGQRETQYF

d_gene: TRBD1
v_gene: TRBV27
j_gene: TRBJ2-7
abundance: -
CDR3nt: TGTGCCAGCAGTCCGCACCCCAGGGGGCCCGCCTACGAGCAGTACTTC
CDR3aa: CASSPHPRGPAYEQYF

d_gene: TRBD1
v_gene: TRBV19
j_gene: TRBJ1-6
abundance: once
CDR3nt: TGTGCCAGTAGTATAACAGGGGCAAATTCACCCCTCCACTTT
CDR3aa: CASSITGANSPLHF

d_gene: -
v_gene: TRBV27
j_gene: TRBJ1-4
abundance: -
CDR3nt: TGTGCCAGCAGTTCCGGGACACACCTTGAAAAACTGTTTTTT
CDR3aa: CASSSGTHLEKLFF

d_gene: -
v_gene: TRBV7-2
j_gene: TRBJ2-2
abundance: -
CDR3nt: TGTGCCAGCAGCAGCCGGGAAACGAACACCGGGGAGCTGTTTTTT
CDR3aa: CASSSRETNTGELFF

d_gene: -
v_gene: TRBV28
j_gene: TRBJ2-1
abundance: few
CDR3nt: TGTGCCAGCACTTCCGGGACTCGCCTTTCTGTGCAGTTCTTC
CDR3aa: CASTSGTRLSVQFF

d_gene: -
v_gene: TRBV5-1
j_gene: TRBJ2-2
abundance: -
CDR3nt: TGCGCCAGCAGCGTGACAGTCACCGGGGAGCTGTTTTTT
CDR3aa: CASSVTVTGELFF

d_gene: TRBD2
v_gene: TRBV27
j_gene: TRBJ2-2
abundance: -
CDR3nt: TGTGCCAGCAGTGGACTAGCGGGAGGGGAGACCGGGGAGCTGTTTTTT
CDR3aa: CASSGLAGGETGELFF

d_gene: TRBD1
v_gene: TRBV30
j_gene: TRBJ1-1
abundance: -
CDR3nt: TGTGCCGGCTTACAGGGGTATCAAGCTTTCTTT
CDR3aa: CAGLQGYQAFF

d_gene: TRBD2
v_gene: TRBV5-1
j_gene: TRBJ2-3
abundance: -
CDR3nt: TGCGCCAGCAGCTCTTCAGGACTAGAGTCAGATACGCAGTATTTT
CDR3aa: CASSSSGLESDTQYF

d_gene: TRBD1
v_gene: TRBV19
j_gene: TRBJ1-5
abundance: -
CDR3nt: TGTGCCAGTAGTCCCGTCTCCCGGGACAGTTTAAATAGCAATCAGCCCCAGCATTTT
CDR3aa: CASSPVSRDSLNSNQPQHF

d_gene: TRBD2
v_gene: TRBV18
j_gene: TRBJ2-2
abundance: -
CDR3nt: TGTGCCAGCTCACCACCGGGACTAGCGGGAGCGAGGACCGGGGAGCTGTTTTTT
CDR3aa: CASSPPGLAGARTGELFF

d_gene: -
v_gene: TRBV6-5
j_gene: TRBJ1-2
abundance: few
CDR3nt: TGTGCCAGCCGGGACGGGGGGAGGTACGGCTACACCTTC
CDR3aa: CASRDGGRYGYTF

d_gene: TRBD1
v_gene: TRBV6-2/TRBV6-3
j_gene: TRBJ2-3
abundance: -
CDR3nt: TGTGCCAGCAGTTACTCGACCTACAGGGGGCAGAGAGATACGCAGTATTTT
CDR3aa: CASSYSTYRGQRDTQYF

d_gene: TRBD1
v_gene: TRBV28
j_gene: TRBJ1-6
abundance: once
CDR3nt: TGTGCCAGCACTTTCCACCGACAGGGAAGCTCCTATAATTCACCCCTCCACTTT
CDR3aa: CASTFHRQGSSYNSPLHF

d_gene: -
v_gene: TRBV11-2
j_gene: TRBJ2-7
abundance: once
CDR3nt: TGTGCCAGCAGCTTGAGGAGGACCGGAGGCGAGCAGTACTTC
CDR3aa: CASSLRRTGGEQYF

d_gene: -
v_gene: TRBV5-8
j_gene: TRBJ1-5
abundance: -
CDR3nt: TGTGCCAGCAGCTTGGCTTTTTTACAGAGTTATAGCAATCAGCCCCAGCATTTT
CDR3aa: CASSLAFLQSYSNQPQHF

d_gene: -
v_gene: TRBV11-3
j_gene: TRBJ2-7
abundance: -
CDR3nt: TGTGCCAGCAGCTTAGATGCAGGAAGCGAGCAGTACTTC
CDR3aa: CASSLDAGSEQYF

d_gene: TRBD2
v_gene: TRBV10-3
j_gene: TRBJ2-1
abundance: -
CDR3nt: TGTGCCATCAGTGAGCCAGCGGGAACCCACAATGAGCAGTTCTTC
CDR3aa: CAISEPAGTHNEQFF

d_gene: TRBD2
v_gene: TRBV20-1
j_gene: TRBJ2-7
abundance: -
CDR3nt: TGCAGTGCTAGTCGTGAGACTAGCGGCTACGAGCAGTACTTC
CDR3aa: CSASRETSGYEQYF

d_gene: -
v_gene: TRBV21-1
j_gene: TRBJ2-7
abundance: -
CDR3nt: TGTGCCAGCAGCAGTTCCTATTACGAGCAGTACTTC
CDR3aa: CASSSSYYEQYF